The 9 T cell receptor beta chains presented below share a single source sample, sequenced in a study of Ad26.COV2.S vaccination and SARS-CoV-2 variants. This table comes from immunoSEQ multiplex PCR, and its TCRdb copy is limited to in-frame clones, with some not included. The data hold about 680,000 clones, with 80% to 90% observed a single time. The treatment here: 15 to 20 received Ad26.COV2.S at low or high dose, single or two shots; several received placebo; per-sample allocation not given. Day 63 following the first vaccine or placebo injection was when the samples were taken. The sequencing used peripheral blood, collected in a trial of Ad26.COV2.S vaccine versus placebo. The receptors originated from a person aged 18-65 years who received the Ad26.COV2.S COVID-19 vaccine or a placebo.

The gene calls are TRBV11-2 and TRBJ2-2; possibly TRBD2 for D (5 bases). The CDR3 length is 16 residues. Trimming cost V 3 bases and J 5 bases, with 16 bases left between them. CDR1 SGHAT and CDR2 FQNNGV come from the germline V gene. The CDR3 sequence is CASSFRGEGWTGELFF. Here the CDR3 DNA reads TGTGCCAGCAGCTTCCGGGGAGAGGGTTGGACCGGGGAGCTGTTTTTT.

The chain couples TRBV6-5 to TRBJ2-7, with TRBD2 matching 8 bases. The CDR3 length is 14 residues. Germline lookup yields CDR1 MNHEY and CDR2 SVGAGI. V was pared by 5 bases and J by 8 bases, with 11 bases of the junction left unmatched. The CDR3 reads CASSPGLGYEKQYF. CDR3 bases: TGTGCCAGCAGTCCGGGACTAGGGTATGAAAAGCAGTACTTC.

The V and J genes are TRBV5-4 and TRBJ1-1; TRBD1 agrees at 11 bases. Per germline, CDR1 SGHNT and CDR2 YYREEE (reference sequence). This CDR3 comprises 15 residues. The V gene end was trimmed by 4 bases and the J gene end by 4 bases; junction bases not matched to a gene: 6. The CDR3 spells CASSEGQGEGTEAFF. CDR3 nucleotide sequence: TGTGCCAGCAGCGAGGGACAGGGGGAGGGCACTGAAGCTTTCTTT.

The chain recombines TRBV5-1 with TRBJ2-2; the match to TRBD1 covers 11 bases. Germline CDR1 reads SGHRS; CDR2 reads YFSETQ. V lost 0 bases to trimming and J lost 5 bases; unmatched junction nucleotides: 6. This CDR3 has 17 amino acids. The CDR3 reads CASSLGTGGLWTGELFF. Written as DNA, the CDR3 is TGCGCCAGCAGCTTGGGGACAGGGGGCTTGTGGACCGGGGAGCTGTTTTTT.

Here the CDR3 DNA reads TGTGCCAGCAACCCCGGGACAGGGAATCAGCCCCAGCATTTT. Protein: CASNPGTGNQPQHF. The chain links TRBV6-5 to TRBJ1-5, with TRBD1 identical over 9 bases. The CDR3 extends over 14 amino acids. Looked up from germline, CDR1 is MNHEY and CDR2 is SVGAGI. V lost 7 bases, J lost 4 bases, and 5 bases stayed unmatched.

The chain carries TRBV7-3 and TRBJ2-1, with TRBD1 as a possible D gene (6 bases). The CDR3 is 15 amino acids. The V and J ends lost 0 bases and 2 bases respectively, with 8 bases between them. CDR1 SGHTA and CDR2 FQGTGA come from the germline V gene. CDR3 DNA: TGTGCCAGCAGCTTAACTGGGGACACCTACAATGAGCAGTTCTTC. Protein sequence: CASSLTGDTYNEQFF.

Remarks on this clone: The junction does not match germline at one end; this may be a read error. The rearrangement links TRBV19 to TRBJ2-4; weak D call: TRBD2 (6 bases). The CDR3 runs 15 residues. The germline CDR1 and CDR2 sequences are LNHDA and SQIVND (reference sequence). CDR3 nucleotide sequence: TGTGCCACTAGTATTGGAGGGGCGGGTAAAAACATTCAGTACTTC. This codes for CATSIGGAGKNIQYF.

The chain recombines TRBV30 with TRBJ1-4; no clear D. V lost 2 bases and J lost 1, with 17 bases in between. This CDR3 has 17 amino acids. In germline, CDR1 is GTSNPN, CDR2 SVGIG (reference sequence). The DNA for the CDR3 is TGTGCCTGGAGTAGTTATCTGGGGATCCGAACTAATGAAAAACTGTTTTTT. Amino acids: CAWSSYLGIRTNEKLFF.

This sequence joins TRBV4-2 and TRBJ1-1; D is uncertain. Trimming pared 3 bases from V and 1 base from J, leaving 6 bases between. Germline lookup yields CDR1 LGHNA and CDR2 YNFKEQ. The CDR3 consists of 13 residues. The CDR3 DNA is TGTGCCAGCAGCCAGGCCGGGAACACTGAAGCTTTCTTT. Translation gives CASSQAGNTEAFF.